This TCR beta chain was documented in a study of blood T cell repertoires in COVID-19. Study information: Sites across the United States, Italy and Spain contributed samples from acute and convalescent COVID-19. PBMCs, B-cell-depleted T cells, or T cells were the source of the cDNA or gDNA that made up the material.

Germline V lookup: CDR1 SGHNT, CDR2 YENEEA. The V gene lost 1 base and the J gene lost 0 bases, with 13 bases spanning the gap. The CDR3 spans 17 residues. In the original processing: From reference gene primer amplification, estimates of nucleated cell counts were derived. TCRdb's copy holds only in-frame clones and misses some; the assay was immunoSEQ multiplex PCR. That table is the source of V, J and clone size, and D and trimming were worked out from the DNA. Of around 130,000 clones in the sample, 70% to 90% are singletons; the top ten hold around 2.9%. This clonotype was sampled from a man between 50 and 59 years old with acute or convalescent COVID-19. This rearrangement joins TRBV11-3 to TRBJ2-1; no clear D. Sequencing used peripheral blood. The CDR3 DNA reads TGTGCCAGCAGCTTAGCTTTGACTCGAAGCTCCTACAATGAGCAGTTCTTC. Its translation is CASSLALTRSSYNEQFF.